The 15 T cell receptor beta chains below come from one sample, sequenced in a study of identical twins. TCRdb analysed the 5' RACE reads with MiXCR anew, one entry per CDR3 protein. The sample contains some 270,000 distinct CDR3 sequences, around 8.3% of which appear only once. Separately, the same data were catalogued under a study of yellow fever vaccine responses in identical twins.

The sample consisted of CD8+ T cells sorted from blood. The receptors here all came from a woman aged 18-29 years in good health.

Ten or more counts support this clonotype. The chain joins TRBV12-3 or TRBV12-4 to TRBJ2-7; 13 bases are shared with TRBD2. CDR3 length: 14 amino acids. With V trimmed by 6 bases and J by 4 bases, 3 bases remained unmatched. CDR3 nucleotide sequence: TGTGCCAGCAGAACTAGCGGGGGGGTTTACGAGCAGTACTTC. Its translation is CASRTSGGVYEQYF.

At least ten counts were recorded for this clonotype. V gene TRBV5-1 combines with J gene TRBJ2-5; TRBD1 agrees at 8 bases. Germline V lookup: CDR1 SGHRS, CDR2 YFSETQ. V shed 2 bases, J shed 4 bases, and the junction held 1 base outside the gene matches. CDR3 length: 13 amino acids. CDR3 DNA: TGCGCCAGCAGCTTAGACAGGGGAGAGACCCAGTACTTC. Its protein product is CASSLDRGETQYF. The variable domain in full, completed from reference TRBV5-1 and TRBJ2-5, reads KAGVTQTPRYLIKTRGQQVTLSCSPISGHRSVSWYQQTPGQGLQFLFEYFSETQRNKGNFPGRFSGRQFSNSRSEMNVSTLELGDSALYLCASSLDRGETQYFGPGTRLLVL.

This clonotype was recorded many times. The chain is built from TRBV12-3 or TRBV12-4 and TRBJ1-2, with 10 bases lining up with TRBD1. V trimming: 6 bases; J trimming: 6 bases; junction bases outside the gene matches: 4. This CDR3 comprises 13 residues. The CDR3 DNA sequence: TGTGCCAGCAGCGCAGGGACAGGGGATGGCTACACCTTC. It is translated as CASSAGTGDGYTF.

In this sample, this clonotype turned up many times. The chain carries TRBV12-3 or TRBV12-4 and TRBJ2-7; 8 bases map to TRBD2. The CDR3 is 14 amino acids. V gave up 8 bases and J gave up 3 bases; unmatched junction bases: 9. The CDR3 bases are TGTGCCAGCGGGAATTCACTAGCGGACTACGAGCAGTACTTC. Translated, it gives CASGNSLADYEQYF.

The J gene is TRBJ2-7, the V gene TRBV4-3, with TRBD1 matching 9 bases. Germline-derived CDR1 and CDR2 are LGHNA and YSLEER. After removal of 1 base from V and 3 bases from J, the junction contained 4 bases not matched to a gene. The CDR3 covers 15 residues. This chain's CDR3 is CASSQGRTGVYEQYF. In DNA form, the CDR3 reads TGCGCCAGCAGCCAAGGAAGGACAGGGGTCTACGAGCAGTACTTC.

The chain recombines TRBV2 with TRBJ2-4, with 12 positions matching TRBD2. From germline, CDR1 is SNHLY and CDR2 FYNNEI. V trimming: 7 bases; J trimming: 11 bases; junction bases outside the gene matches: 12. The CDR3 sequence is 15 residues long. In nucleotides, the CDR3 is TGTGCCAGCATGCGTCTAGCGGGGGGGCTAGACGTTCAGTACTTC. It translates to CASMRLAGGLDVQYF.

This clonotype showed up just a few times. The chain links TRBV7-9 to TRBJ2-5, with D perhaps being TRBD1 or TRBD2 (5 bases each). Germline CDR1 SEHNR, CDR2 FQNEAQ (reference sequence). Between the trimmed V and J ends, which lost 5 bases and 5 bases, there was a span of 12 bases. The CDR3 covers 13 residues. Here the CDR3 DNA reads TGTGCCAGCAGCCCCCGGGACCCCGAGACCCAGTACTTC. This codes for CASSPRDPETQYF.

This clonotype was seen a handful of times. The chain carries TRBV5-1 and TRBJ2-1, with D possibly TRBD1 on 5 matching bases. CDR3 length: 16 residues. V lost 0 bases to trimming and J lost 2 bases, with 12 bases between them. Germline CDR1 and CDR2: SGHRS and YFSETQ. CDR3 nucleotide sequence: TGCGCCAGCAGCTTGGCCAGGGATCCCCCCTACAATGAGCAGTTCTTC. Protein: CASSLARDPPYNEQFF.

This clonotype was detected ten times or more. V gene TRBV12-3 or TRBV12-4 combines with J gene TRBJ2-1; 8 bases map to TRBD2. The CDR3 spans 14 residues. The V and J ends lost 3 bases and 4 bases, in that order; junction bases with no gene match: 2. CDR3 loop: CASSFRGGYNEQFF. CDR3 DNA: TGTGCCAGCAGTTTTCGCGGGGGGTACAATGAGCAGTTCTTC.

This clonotype was observed at least ten times. The rearrangement uses TRBV28 and TRBJ2-7; D is ambiguous. The V end was cut by 6 bases, the J end by 4 bases, with 19 bases between. CDR1 MDHEN and CDR2 SYDVKM come from the germline V gene. The CDR3 has 15 amino acids. CDR3 residues: CASSRLASVVYEQYF. CDR3 nucleotides: TGTGCCAGCAGCCGCTTGGCCAGTGTAGTTTACGAGCAGTACTTC.

The CDR3 nucleotides are TGTGCCAGCAGAACAGGGACTGGAAACACCATATATTTT. Translated: CASRTGTGNTIYF. The chain employs TRBV12-3 or TRBV12-4 and TRBJ1-3, with D tentatively TRBD1 (6 bases). This CDR3 has 13 amino acids. Trimming removed 6 bases from V and 2 bases from J, with 8 bases in between.

This clonotype was counted only a few times. The CDR3 loop is CASSSLGGDYNEQFF. DNA for the CDR3: TGTGCCAGCAGCTCCCTTGGGGGTGACTACAATGAGCAGTTCTTC. V is TRBV7-6 and J is TRBJ2-1; D is perhaps TRBD1 or TRBD2 (5 bases each). Per germline, CDR1 SGHVS and CDR2 FNYEAQ. With 4 bases removed from V and 3 bases from J, the gap between germline ends came to 13 bases. This CDR3 comprises 15 residues.

The table lists this clonotype with a few counts. This rearrangement joins TRBV7-9 to TRBJ2-1; 11 bases are a match to TRBD2. V trimming: 3 bases; J trimming: 3 bases; junction bases outside the gene matches: 1. Germline V gives CDR1 SEHNR, CDR2 FQNEAQ (reference sequence). This CDR3 is built from 15 residues. This CDR3 is CASSFGTSGYNEQFF. The CDR3 DNA is TGTGCCAGCAGCTTTGGGACTAGCGGCTACAATGAGCAGTTCTTC.

The J gene is TRBJ2-7, the V gene TRBV7-3, with 7 bases that match TRBD1. Germline assignment: CDR1 SGHTA and CDR2 FQGTGA. V lost 2 bases to trimming and J lost 7 bases; unmatched junction nucleotides: 8. This CDR3 spans 14 amino acids. The CDR3 nucleotides read TGTGCCAGCAGCTTAGGTACAGGGGCCTTGGAGCAGTACTTC. It specifies CASSLGTGALEQYF.

This clonotype was recorded many times. The V gene is TRBV27, the J gene TRBJ2-3; TRBD1 might be the D (7 bases). Germline CDR1 and CDR2: MNHEY and SMNVEV (reference sequence). Trimming shortened V by 4 bases and J by 3 bases, and 11 bases separated the two germline ends. The CDR3 covers 14 residues. The CDR3 here is CASSWAGGTDTQYF. The CDR3 DNA reads TGTGCCAGCAGTTGGGCAGGGGGGACAGATACGCAGTATTTT.